The 2 T cell receptor beta chains below come from one sample, sequenced in a study of blood T cell repertoires in COVID-19. Method: immunoSEQ multiplex PCR; TCRdb's copy keeps in-frame clones and lacks some. Here the sample spans more than 250,000 clones, 86% being singletons. The sequenced material came from peripheral blood. These receptors were taken from a woman in her twenties or thirties who had recovered from COVID-19.

The CDR3 bases are TGTGCCAGCAGCTCCGTAGCGGGGAGGGGCCTCAATGAGCAGTTCTTC. Translating it yields CASSSVAGRGLNEQFF. The chain combines TRBV11-2 with TRBJ2-1, with 8 bases matching TRBD2. V lost 4 bases, J lost 6 bases, and 11 bases stayed unmatched. The germline V gene has CDR1 SGHAT and CDR2 FQNNGV. CDR3 size: 16 residues.

The rearrangement joins TRBV6-5 to TRBJ2-5; D may be TRBD1 (5 bases). The V and J ends lost 5 bases and 1 base respectively, with 14 bases between them. Germline loops: CDR1 MNHEY, CDR2 SVGAGI. This CDR3 contains 15 residues. CDR3: CASSIMPDSQETQYF. In nucleotides, the CDR3 is TGTGCCAGCAGTATTATGCCAGACAGCCAAGAGACCCAGTACTTC.